Only a few counts were recorded for the clone carrying this TCR beta chain. Germline V gene lookup returns CDR1 LNHNV and CDR2 YYDKDF (reference sequence). V lost 8 bases to trimming and J lost 5 bases; unmatched junction nucleotides: 8. There are 13 residues in the CDR3. These data belong to a study of blood T cell repertoires in COVID-19. Study overall: Nucleic acid was either cDNA or gDNA, and it came from T cells, B-cell-depleted T cells, or PBMCs.

Recovered status in Cohort 3 required two negative PCRs, clearance, or symptom resolution. Per the authors' pipeline: Amplification from reference gene primers served as the basis for estimated nucleated cell counts. The assay was immunoSEQ multiplex PCR, and TCRdb's table has in-frame clones only and misses some. V, J and clone size reflect that table, while D and trimming were determined from the DNA. The sample lists 150,000 to 200,000 clones, 65% to 85% occurring once. V is TRBV15 and J is TRBJ2-5, with 7 bases that match TRBD2. The clonotype comes from a woman between 55 and 75 years old who had recovered from COVID-19. Material for sequencing was PBMCs or T cells enriched from blood (not recorded which). The CDR3 region has the DNA TGTGCCACCGCCAGGTGGGGGGGGGAGACCCAGTACTTC. This gives the protein CATARWGGETQYF.